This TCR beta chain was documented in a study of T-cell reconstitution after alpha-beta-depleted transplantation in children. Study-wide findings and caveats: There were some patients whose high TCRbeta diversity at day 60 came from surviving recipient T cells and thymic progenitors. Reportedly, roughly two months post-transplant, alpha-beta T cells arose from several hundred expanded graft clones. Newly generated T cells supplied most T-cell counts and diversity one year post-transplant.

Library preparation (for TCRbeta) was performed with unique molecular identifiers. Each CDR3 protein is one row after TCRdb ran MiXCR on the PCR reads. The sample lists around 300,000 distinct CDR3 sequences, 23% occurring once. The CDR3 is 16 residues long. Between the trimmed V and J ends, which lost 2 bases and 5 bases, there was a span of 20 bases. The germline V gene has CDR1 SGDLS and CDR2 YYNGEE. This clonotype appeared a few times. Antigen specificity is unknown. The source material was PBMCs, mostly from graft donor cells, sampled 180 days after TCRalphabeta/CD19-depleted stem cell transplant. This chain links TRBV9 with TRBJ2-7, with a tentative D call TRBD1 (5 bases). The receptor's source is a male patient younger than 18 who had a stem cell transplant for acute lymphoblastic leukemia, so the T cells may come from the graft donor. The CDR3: CASSVFGQGILDEQYF. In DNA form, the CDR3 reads TGTGCCAGCAGCGTTTTCGGGCAGGGCATTCTCGACGAGCAGTACTTC.